The 2 T cell receptor beta chains in this list originate from one sample, sequenced in a study of blood T cell repertoires in COVID-19. Libraries were prepared by immunoSEQ multiplex PCR; TCRdb keeps only in-frame clonotypes and omits some of them. The sample consists of about 160,000 clones, more than 65% of them appearing once. Sequencing was performed on PBMCs or T cells enriched from blood (not recorded which). The source of these receptors is a man aged 55 to 70 who had recovered from COVID-19.

The chain couples TRBV5-1 to TRBJ2-4, with D unresolved. The V end lost 0 bases, the J end lost 5 bases, and 9 bases lay between the germline ends. This CDR3 comprises 14 residues. Germline CDR1 SGHRS, CDR2 YFSETQ. This chain's CDR3 is CASSLVPSQNIQYF. The CDR3, as DNA: TGCGCCAGCAGCTTGGTACCGAGCCAAAACATTCAGTACTTC.

The CDR3 here is CASSEARSTGELFF. The CDR3 coding sequence is TGTGCCAGCAGTGAAGCGAGAAGCACCGGGGAGCTGTTTTTT. The chain carries TRBV6-1 and TRBJ2-2; D unclear. Germline loops: CDR1 MNHNS, CDR2 SASEGT. This CDR3 is built from 14 residues. V shed 0 bases and J shed 4 bases, with 6 bases lying between them.